Listed below are T cell receptor beta chains from one sample, sequenced in a study of blood T cell repertoires in COVID-19. Only in-frame clones appear in the TCRdb table, and some are missing; sequencing was by immunoSEQ multiplex PCR. Of 430,000 or so clones listed, 70% to 90% are singletons. The sequencing sample was made of peripheral blood. The receptor set was obtained from a young man with COVID-19, enrolled during active disease. The CDR3 runs from the conserved cysteine through the conserved F or W. Fields, in order: V gene, J gene, D gene, clone size, CDR3 protein, CDR3 DNA. A D gene is named only where the DNA matches it firmly. The listing skips clone size in some rows; elsewhere it reads once, few, many or a size class.

V: TRBV7-9
J: TRBJ2-7
D: TRBD1
size: few
CDR3: CASSGTGSPYEQYF
DNA: TGTGCCAGCAGCGGGACAGGATCTCCCTACGAGCAGTACTTC

V: TRBV24-1
J: TRBJ2-4
D: -
size: -
CDR3: CATSDRTPGAKNIQYF
DNA: TGTGCCACCAGTGATCGAACACCTGGAGCCAAAAACATTCAGTACTTC

V: TRBV2
J: TRBJ2-1
D: TRBD1
size: -
CDR3: CASSEDRGNEQFF
DNA: TGTGCCAGCAGTGAGGACAGGGGGAATGAGCAGTTCTTC

V: TRBV18
J: TRBJ2-4
D: -
size: -
CDR3: CASSPQTVAKNIQYF
DNA: TGTGCCAGCTCACCACAAACGGTAGCCAAAAACATTCAGTACTTC

V: TRBV6-2/TRBV6-3
J: TRBJ2-2
D: -
size: -
CDR3: CASSHSSNTGELFF
DNA: TGTGCCAGCAGTCACAGCTCGAACACCGGGGAGCTGTTTTTT

V: TRBV3-1/TRBV3-2
J: TRBJ2-2
D: -
size: -
CDR3: CASSQGSGIGGELFF
DNA: TGTGCCAGCAGCCAAGGTTCAGGTATTGGCGGGGAGCTGTTTTTT

V: TRBV5-4
J: TRBJ2-3
D: -
size: -
CDR3: CASSIIPDTQYF
DNA: TGTGCCAGCAGCATCATCCCAGATACGCAGTATTTT

V: TRBV4-1
J: TRBJ1-5
D: TRBD1
size: -
CDR3: CASSQGTGAVSNQPQHF
DNA: TGCGCCAGCAGCCAAGGGACAGGGGCGGTAAGCAATCAGCCCCAGCATTTT

V: TRBV14
J: TRBJ2-7
D: TRBD2
size: -
CDR3: CASSQGLAGVYEQYF
DNA: TGTGCCAGCAGCCAAGGACTAGCGGGGGTTTACGAGCAGTACTTC

V: TRBV5-1
J: TRBJ2-7
D: TRBD2
size: -
CDR3: CASTHGGALRYEQYF
DNA: TGCGCCAGCACCCACGGGGGGGCTCTTAGGTACGAGCAGTACTTC

V: TRBV7-9
J: TRBJ2-1
D: TRBD2
size: -
CDR3: CASSPKVFSGERKVNEQFF
DNA: TGTGCCAGCAGCCCGAAGGTTTTTAGCGGGGAGAGAAAGGTAAATGAGCAGTTCTTC

V: TRBV2
J: TRBJ2-1
D: -
size: -
CDR3: CASSEAVYLIHEQFF
DNA: TGTGCCAGCAGTGAAGCAGTCTATTTAATCCATGAGCAGTTCTTC

V: TRBV30
J: TRBJ2-7
D: TRBD2
size: -
CDR3: CAWSVSTSGKYEQYF
DNA: TGTGCCTGGAGTGTGTCAACTAGCGGAAAATACGAGCAGTACTTC

V: TRBV2
J: TRBJ2-3
D: TRBD2
size: -
CDR3: CASSAQRGGADTQYF
DNA: TGTGCCAGCAGTGCCCAGCGGGGGGGTGCAGATACGCAGTATTTT

V: TRBV5-4
J: TRBJ1-1
D: -
size: -
CDR3: CASSLDRGWNTEAFF
DNA: TGTGCCAGCAGCTTGGATAGGGGTTGGAACACTGAAGCTTTCTTT

V: TRBV24-1
J: TRBJ2-3
D: TRBD2
size: -
CDR3: CATSDSGTRGDTQYF
DNA: TGTGCCACCAGTGATTCCGGGACTAGAGGTGATACGCAGTATTTT

V: TRBV15
J: TRBJ2-1
D: TRBD2
size: -
CDR3: CATSLAVKNEQFF
DNA: TGTGCCACCAGTCTAGCGGTAAAAAATGAGCAGTTCTTC

V: TRBV11-2
J: TRBJ2-1
D: -
size: -
CDR3: CASSALLAGKYNEQFF
DNA: TGTGCCAGCAGCGCCCTGCTGGCGGGGAAATACAATGAGCAGTTCTTC